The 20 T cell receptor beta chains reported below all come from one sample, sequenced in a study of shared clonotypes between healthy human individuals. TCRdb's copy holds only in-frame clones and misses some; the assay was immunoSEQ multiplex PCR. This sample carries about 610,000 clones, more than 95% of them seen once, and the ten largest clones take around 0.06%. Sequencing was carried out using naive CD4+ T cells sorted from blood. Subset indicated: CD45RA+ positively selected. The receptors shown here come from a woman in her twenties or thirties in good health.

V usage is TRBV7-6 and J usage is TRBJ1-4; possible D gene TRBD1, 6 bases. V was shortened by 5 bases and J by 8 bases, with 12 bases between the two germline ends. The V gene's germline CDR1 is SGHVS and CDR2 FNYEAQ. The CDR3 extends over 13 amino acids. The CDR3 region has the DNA TGTGCCAGCAGCCCAGGGGTAGGGGAAAAACTGTTTTTT. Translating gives CASSPGVGEKLFF.

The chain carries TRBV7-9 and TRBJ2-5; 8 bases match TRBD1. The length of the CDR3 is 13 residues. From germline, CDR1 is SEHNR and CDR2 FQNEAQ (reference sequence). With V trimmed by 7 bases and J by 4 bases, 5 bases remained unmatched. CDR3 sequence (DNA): TGTGCCAGCAATCGACAGGGGTCAGAGACCCAGTACTTC. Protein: CASNRQGSETQYF. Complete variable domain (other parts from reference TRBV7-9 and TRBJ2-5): DTGVSQNPRHKITKRGQNVTFRCDPISEHNRLYWYRQTLGQGPEFLTYFQNEAQLEKSRLLSDRFSAERPKGSFSTLEIQRTEQGDSAMYLCASNRQGSETQYFGPGTRLLVL.

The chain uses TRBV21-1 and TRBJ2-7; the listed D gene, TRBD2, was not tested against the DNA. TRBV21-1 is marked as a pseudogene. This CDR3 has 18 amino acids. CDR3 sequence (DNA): TGTGCCAGCAGCAAAACCCCAAGACTAGCGCGGAGCTCCTACGAGCAGTACTTC. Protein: CASSKTPRLARSSYEQYF.

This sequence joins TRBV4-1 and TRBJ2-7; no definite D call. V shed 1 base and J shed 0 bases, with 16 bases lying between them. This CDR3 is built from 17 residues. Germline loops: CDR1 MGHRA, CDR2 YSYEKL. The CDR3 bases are TGCGCCAGCAGCCAAGGCCCGGTGACTCCAAGCTCCTACGAGCAGTACTTC. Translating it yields CASSQGPVTPSSYEQYF.

As DNA, the CDR3 is TGTGCCAGTAGTATGCCCCTACATGGTGGCTACACCTTC. This encodes CASSMPLHGGYTF. V and J are TRBV19 and TRBJ1-2; D remains ambiguous. V gave up 3 bases and J gave up 7 bases, with 12 bases separating them. Germline values: CDR1 LNHDA, CDR2 SQIVND (reference sequence). The CDR3 totals 13 residues.

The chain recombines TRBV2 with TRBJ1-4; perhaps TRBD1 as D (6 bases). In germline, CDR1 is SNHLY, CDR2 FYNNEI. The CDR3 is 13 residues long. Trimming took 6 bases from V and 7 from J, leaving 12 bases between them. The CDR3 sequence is CASRGAGGEKLFF. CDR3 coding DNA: TGTGCCAGCAGGGGGGCGGGAGGTGAAAAACTGTTTTTT.

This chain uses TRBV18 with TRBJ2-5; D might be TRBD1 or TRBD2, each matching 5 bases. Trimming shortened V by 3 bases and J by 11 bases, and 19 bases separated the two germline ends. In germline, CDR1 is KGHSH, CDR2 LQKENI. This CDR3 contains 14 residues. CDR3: CASSPGTEVKEQYF. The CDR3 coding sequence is TGTGCCAGCTCACCCGGGACGGAGGTCAAGGAGCAGTACTTC.

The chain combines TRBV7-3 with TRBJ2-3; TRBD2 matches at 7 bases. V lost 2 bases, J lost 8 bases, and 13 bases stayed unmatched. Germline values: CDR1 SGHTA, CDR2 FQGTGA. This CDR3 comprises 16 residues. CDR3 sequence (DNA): TGTGCCAGCAGCTTAGCAAGGAGGGAGGGCCTGGTTACGCAGTATTTT. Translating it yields CASSLARREGLVTQYF.

This chain's CDR3 is CASSFVNTEAFF. The CDR3 bases are TGTGCCAGCAGTTTTGTGAACACTGAAGCTTTCTTT. This chain joins TRBV28 and TRBJ1-1; D call uncertain. Between the trimmed V and J ends, which lost 3 bases and 0 bases, there was a span of 2 bases. The CDR3 consists of 12 residues. Germline values: CDR1 MDHEN, CDR2 SYDVKM.

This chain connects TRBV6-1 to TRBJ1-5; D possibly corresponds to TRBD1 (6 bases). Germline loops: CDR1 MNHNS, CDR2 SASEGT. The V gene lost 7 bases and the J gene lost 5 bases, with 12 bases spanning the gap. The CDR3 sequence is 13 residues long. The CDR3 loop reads CASIGQRDQPQHF. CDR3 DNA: TGTGCCAGCATCGGACAGCGCGATCAGCCCCAGCATTTT.

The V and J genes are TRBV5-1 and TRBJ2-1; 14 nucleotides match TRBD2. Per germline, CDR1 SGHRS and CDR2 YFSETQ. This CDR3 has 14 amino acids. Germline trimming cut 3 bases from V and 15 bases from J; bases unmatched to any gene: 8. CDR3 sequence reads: CASSSGTSGSGPFF. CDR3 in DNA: TGCGCCAGCAGCTCTGGGACTAGCGGGAGTGGACCGTTCTTC.

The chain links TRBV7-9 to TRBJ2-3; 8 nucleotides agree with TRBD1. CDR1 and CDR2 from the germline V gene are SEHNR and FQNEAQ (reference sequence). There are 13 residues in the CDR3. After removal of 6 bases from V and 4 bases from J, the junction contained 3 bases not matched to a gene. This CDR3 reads CASRPTGADTQYF. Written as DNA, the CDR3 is TGTGCCAGCAGACCGACAGGGGCAGATACGCAGTATTTT.

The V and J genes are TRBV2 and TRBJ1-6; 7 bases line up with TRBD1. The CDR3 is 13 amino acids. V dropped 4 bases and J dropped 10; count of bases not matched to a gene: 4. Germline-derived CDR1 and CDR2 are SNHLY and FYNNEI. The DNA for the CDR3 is TGTGCCAGCAGTGGGACAGGCAAATCACCCCTCCACTTT. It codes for CASSGTGKSPLHF.

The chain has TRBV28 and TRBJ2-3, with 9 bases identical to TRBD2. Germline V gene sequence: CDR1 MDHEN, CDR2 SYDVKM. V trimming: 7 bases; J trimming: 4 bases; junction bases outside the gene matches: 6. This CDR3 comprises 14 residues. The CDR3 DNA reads TGTGCCAGCACTACCAGCGGGAGGCCAGATACGCAGTATTTT. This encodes CASTTSGRPDTQYF.

The CDR3 DNA is TGTGCCAGTAGCGCCGACAGGGGAATGATTGGCAATCAGCCCCAGCATTTT. It codes for CASSADRGMIGNQPQHF. The genes are TRBV19 and TRBJ1-5, with 8 bases aligning to TRBD1. The CDR3 spans 17 residues. V lost 6 bases, J lost 2 bases, and 12 bases stayed unmatched. CDR1 and CDR2 (germline): LNHDA, SQIVND (reference sequence).

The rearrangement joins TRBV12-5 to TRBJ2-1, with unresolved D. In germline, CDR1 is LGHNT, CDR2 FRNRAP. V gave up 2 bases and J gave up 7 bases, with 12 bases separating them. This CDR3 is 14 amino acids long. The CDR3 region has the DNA TGTGCTAGTGGTTTGTCGCCGCAGGATAATGAGCAGTTCTTC. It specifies CASGLSPQDNEQFF.

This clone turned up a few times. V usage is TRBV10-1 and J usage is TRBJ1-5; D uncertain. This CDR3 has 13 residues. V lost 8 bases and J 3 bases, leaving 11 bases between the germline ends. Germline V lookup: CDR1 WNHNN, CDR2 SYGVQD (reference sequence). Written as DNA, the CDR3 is TGCGCCAGCCACGAGGGCCTCAATCAGCCCCAGCATTTT. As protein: CASHEGLNQPQHF.

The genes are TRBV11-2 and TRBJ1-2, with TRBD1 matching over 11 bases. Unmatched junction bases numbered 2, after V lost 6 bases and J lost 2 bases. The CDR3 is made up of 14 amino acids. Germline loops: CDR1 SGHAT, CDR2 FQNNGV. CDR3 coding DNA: TGTGCCAGCAGGTGGGACAGGGGGAACTATGGCTACACCTTC. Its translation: CASRWDRGNYGYTF.

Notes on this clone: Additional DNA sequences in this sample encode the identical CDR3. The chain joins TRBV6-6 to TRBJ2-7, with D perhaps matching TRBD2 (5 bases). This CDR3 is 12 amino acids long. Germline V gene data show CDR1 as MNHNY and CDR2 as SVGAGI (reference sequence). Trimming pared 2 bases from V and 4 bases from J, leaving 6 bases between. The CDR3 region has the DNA TGTGCCAGCAGTTACGAGGGATACGAGCAGTACTTC. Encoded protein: CASSYEGYEQYF.

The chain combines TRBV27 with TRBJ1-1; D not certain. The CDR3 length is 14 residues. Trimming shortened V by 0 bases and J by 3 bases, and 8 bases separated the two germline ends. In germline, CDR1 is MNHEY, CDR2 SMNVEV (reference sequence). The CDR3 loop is CASSLSGRDTEAFF. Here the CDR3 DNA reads TGTGCCAGCAGTTTATCTGGGAGAGACACTGAAGCTTTCTTT.